These 15 T cell receptor beta chains were all obtained from the same sample, sequenced in a study of T cell responses to AZD1222 COVID-19 vaccine. Clones were read by immunoSEQ multiplex PCR, and TCRdb kept only the in-frame ones, dropping some. The sample includes about 100,000 clones, roughly 90% seen only once; the top ten take about 1.8%. Source: peripheral blood, taken on day 0 of AZD1222 vaccination. The source of these receptors is an adult in good health.

The rearrangement joins TRBV28 to TRBJ1-1, with 10 nucleotides matching TRBD1. The CDR3 sequence is 15 residues long. The germline V gene has CDR1 MDHEN and CDR2 SYDVKM. V was clipped by 4 bases and J by 3 bases; unmatched bases: 5. Here the CDR3 reads CASSSTGTGDTEAFF. The CDR3, as DNA: TGTGCCAGCAGTTCAACCGGGACAGGGGACACTGAAGCTTTCTTT.

The V call is TRBV7-2, the J call TRBJ1-6, with no clear D. V was cut by 1 base and J by 10 bases, with 8 bases left in between. The CDR3 is 13 amino acids. CDR1 and CDR2 (germline): SGHTA, FQGNSA. This CDR3 is CASSLDEDSPLHF. CDR3 nucleotide sequence: TGTGCCAGCAGCTTAGATGAGGACTCACCCCTCCACTTT.

The V call is TRBV9, the J call TRBJ2-7; TRBD1 is a possible D gene (5 bases). This CDR3 contains 15 residues. Germline V gene lookup returns CDR1 SGDLS and CDR2 YYNGEE. Deletions cut 4 bases from V and 2 bases from J, with 16 bases between. The CDR3 DNA reads TGTGCCAGCAGCCACAATGCCGAAGGGGCCTACGAGCAGTACTTC. Protein product: CASSHNAEGAYEQYF.

This sequence joins TRBV9 and TRBJ2-3; possibly TRBD1 for D (5 bases). The ends were cut back, 0 bases at V and 3 bases at J, with 11 bases in the middle. CDR3 length: 15 amino acids. The germline V gene encodes CDR1 SGDLS and CDR2 YYNGEE. The chain's CDR3 is CASSVGTYGTDTQYF. The CDR3 bases are TGTGCCAGCAGCGTAGGGACATACGGAACAGATACGCAGTATTTT.

This chain joins TRBV9 and TRBJ2-5; 9 bases map to TRBD1. The CDR3 loop spans 15 amino acids. Germline V gene sequence: CDR1 SGDLS, CDR2 YYNGEE. J lost 5 bases, V lost 2 bases, and 7 bases had no gene match. The CDR3 sequence is CASSVTGTGIETQYF. The CDR3 coding sequence is TGTGCCAGCAGCGTGACCGGGACAGGGATCGAGACCCAGTACTTC. Combining the CDR3 with reference TRBV9 and TRBJ2-5 gives the whole variable domain DSGVTQTPKHLITATGQRVTLRCSPRSGDLSVYWYQQSLDQGLQFLIQYYNGEERAKGNILERFSAQQFPDLHSELNLSSLELGDSALYFCASSVTGTGIETQYFGPGTRLLVL.

DNA for the CDR3: TGTGCCAGCAGTTACTCCCAGACAGGGGGATATGGCTACACCTTC. Its protein is CASSYSQTGGYGYTF. The chain couples TRBV6-5 to TRBJ1-2; 9 bases align to TRBD1. The CDR3 has 15 residues. The J segment lost 5 bases and the V segment lost 0 bases, leaving 4 bases of the junction unmatched. CDR1 and CDR2 (germline): MNHEY, SVGAGI.

The chain couples TRBV24-1 to TRBJ1-2, with D uncertain. Germline V gene lookup returns CDR1 KGHDR and CDR2 SFDVKD. The CDR3 has 13 residues. V lost 4 bases and J lost 0, with 5 bases in between. CDR3 nucleotide sequence: TGTGCCACCAGTGAACGGACTAACTATGGCTACACCTTC. Translation gives CATSERTNYGYTF.

This clone appeared a single time. The chain employs TRBV30 and TRBJ2-1; 7 nucleotides line up with TRBD2. Per germline, CDR1 GTSNPN and CDR2 SVGIG (reference sequence). This CDR3 spans 13 amino acids. After removal of 4 bases from V and 8 bases from J, the junction contained 8 bases not matched to a gene. The CDR3 nucleotides are TGTGCCTGGAACGGACTAGGCGTGGATGAGCAGTTCTTC. Protein: CAWNGLGVDEQFF.

V is TRBV24-1 and J is TRBJ1-2, with a weak D call TRBD1 (6 bases). The CDR3 loop spans 13 amino acids. Germline V gene lookup returns CDR1 KGHDR and CDR2 SFDVKD. V dropped 2 bases and J dropped 9 bases, with 12 bases sitting between them. CDR3 coding DNA: TGTGCCACCAGTGATTCCGGGACAACGCGCTACACCTTC. This encodes CATSDSGTTRYTF.

The rearrangement joins TRBV4-1 to TRBJ2-1; D call uncertain. Germline-derived CDR1 and CDR2 are MGHRA and YSYEKL. V lost 0 bases and J lost 7, with 19 bases in between. This CDR3 comprises 17 residues. The CDR3 loop reads CASSQDIVFSRWNEQFF. For the CDR3, the DNA is TGCGCCAGCAGCCAAGATATAGTGTTCTCGCGGTGGAATGAGCAGTTCTTC.

V usage is TRBV27 and J usage is TRBJ2-7; D might be TRBD1 (5 bases). V gave up 2 bases and J gave up 0 bases, with 11 bases separating them. CDR3 size: 15 residues. Germline V gene lookup returns CDR1 MNHEY and CDR2 SMNVEV (reference sequence). CDR3 bases: TGTGCCAGCAGTTTAGGGGCCGGAAGCTCCTACGAGCAGTACTTC. Translating gives CASSLGAGSSYEQYF.

This chain links TRBV28 with TRBJ2-7; D possibly uses TRBD1 or TRBD2 (5 bases each). V was pared by 5 bases and J by 5 bases, with 16 bases between. Germline V CDR1 and CDR2: MDHEN, SYDVKM. The CDR3 extends over 14 amino acids. Here the CDR3 DNA reads TGTGCCAGCAGTACGATGGCAAGGGGAGACGAGCAGTACTTC. Amino acids: CASSTMARGDEQYF. The variable domain in full, with the rest retrieved from reference TRBV28 and TRBJ2-7, is DVKVTQSSRYLVKRTGEKVFLECVQDMDHENMFWYRQDPGLGLRLIYFSYDVKMKEKGDIPEGYSVSREKKERFSLILESASTNQTSMYLCASSTMARGDEQYFGPGTRLTVT.

The V and J genes are TRBV3-1 (or the pseudogene TRBV3-2) and TRBJ2-1; a possible D gene is TRBD2 (6 bases). V lost 6 bases, J lost 9 bases, and 18 bases lay in between. The CDR3 extends over 14 amino acids. CDR1 LGHDT and CDR2 YNNKEL come from the germline V gene (reference sequence). The CDR3 region has the DNA TGTGCCAGCAGTCGAGCCCACCCCGGGGGTGAGCAGTTCTTC. Translated: CASSRAHPGGEQFF.

The chain recombines TRBV4-1 with TRBJ2-7; TRBD1 matches 7 bases. CDR3 length equals 15 residues. With 4 bases clipped from V and 0 bases from J, the junction kept 6 bases outside the gene matches. CDR1 and CDR2 (germline): MGHRA, YSYEKL. The CDR3 DNA reads TGCGCCAGCAGCCCGACAGGGTTGAGCTCCTACGAGCAGTACTTC. This codes for CASSPTGLSSYEQYF.

V and J are TRBV19 and TRBJ2-5, with D perhaps TRBD2 (6 bases). Germline-derived CDR1 and CDR2 are LNHDA and SQIVND (reference sequence). The CDR3 is 13 residues long. V shed 3 bases and J shed 5 bases, with 10 bases lying between them. The CDR3 DNA reads TGTGCCAGTAGTATGGGGGGACTTGAGACCCAGTACTTC. Its protein is CASSMGGLETQYF. The variable domain in full, completed from reference TRBV19 and TRBJ2-5, reads DGGITQSPKYLFRKEGQNVTLSCEQNLNHDAMYWYRQDPGQGLRLIYYSQIVNDFQKGDIAEGYSVSREKKESFPLTVTSAQKNPTAFYLCASSMGGLETQYFGPGTRLLVL.